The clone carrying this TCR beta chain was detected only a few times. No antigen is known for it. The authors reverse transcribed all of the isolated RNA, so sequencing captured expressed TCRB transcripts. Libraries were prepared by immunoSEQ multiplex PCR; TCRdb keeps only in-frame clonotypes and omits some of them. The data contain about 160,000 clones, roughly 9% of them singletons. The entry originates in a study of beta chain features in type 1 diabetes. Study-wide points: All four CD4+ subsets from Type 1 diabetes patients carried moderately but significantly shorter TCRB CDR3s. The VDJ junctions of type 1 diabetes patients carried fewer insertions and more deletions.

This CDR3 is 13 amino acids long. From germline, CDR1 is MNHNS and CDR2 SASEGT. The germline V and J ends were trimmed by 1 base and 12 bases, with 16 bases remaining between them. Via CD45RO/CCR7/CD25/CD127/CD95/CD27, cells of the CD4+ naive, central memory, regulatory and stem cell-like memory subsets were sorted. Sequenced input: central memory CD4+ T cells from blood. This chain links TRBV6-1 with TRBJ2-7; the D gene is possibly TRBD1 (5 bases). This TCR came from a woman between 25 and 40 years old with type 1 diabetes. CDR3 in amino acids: CASSEGTALQGYF. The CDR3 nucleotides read TGTGCCAGCAGTGAAGGGACGGCCCTCCAGGGGTACTTC.